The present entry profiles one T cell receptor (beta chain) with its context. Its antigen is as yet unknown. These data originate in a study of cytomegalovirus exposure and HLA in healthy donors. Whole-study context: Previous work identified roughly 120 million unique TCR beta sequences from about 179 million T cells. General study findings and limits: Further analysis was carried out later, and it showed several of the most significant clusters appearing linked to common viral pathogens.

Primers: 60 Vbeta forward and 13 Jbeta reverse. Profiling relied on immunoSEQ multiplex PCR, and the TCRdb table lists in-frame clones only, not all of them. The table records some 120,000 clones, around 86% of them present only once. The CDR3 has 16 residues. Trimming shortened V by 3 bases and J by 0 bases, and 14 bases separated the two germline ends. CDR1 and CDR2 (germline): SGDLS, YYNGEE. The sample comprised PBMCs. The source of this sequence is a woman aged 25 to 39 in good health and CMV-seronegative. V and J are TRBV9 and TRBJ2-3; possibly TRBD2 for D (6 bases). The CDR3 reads CASSGAPGTSTDTQYF. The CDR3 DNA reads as TGTGCCAGCAGCGGCGCCCCCGGGACTAGCACAGATACGCAGTATTTT.